The subject of this entry is one T cell receptor (beta chain). Its antigen is still unknown. The entry originates in a study of T cells after yellow fever vaccination. It was through 5'RACE template switching that TCR cDNA was made, with a universal primer site and UMIs added. A single record per CDR3 protein comes from TCRdb applying MiXCR to the 5' RACE reads. The table includes some 550,000 distinct CDR3 sequences, roughly 19% detected once. General observations from the study: Compared with primary, the secondary response was weaker and peaked at day 5, not 15. Most primary-vaccination clones reappeared after the booster (approximately 95% CD4, 85% to 90% CD8).

Trimming stripped 2 bases from V and 8 bases from J, with 16 bases between. CDR1 DFQATT and CDR2 SNEGSKA come from the germline V gene (reference sequence). CDR3 size: 14 residues. The V gene is TRBV20-1, the J gene TRBJ2-1, with D perhaps TRBD2 (5 bases). Source: PBMCs, taken 15 days after the yellow fever booster vaccination. The source of this sequence is a man under 40 who received the YFV17D yellow fever vaccine. The CDR3 sequence is CSARPTSSSYEQFF. CDR3 coding DNA: TGCAGTGCTAGACCAACTAGTAGTAGCTATGAGCAGTTCTTC.